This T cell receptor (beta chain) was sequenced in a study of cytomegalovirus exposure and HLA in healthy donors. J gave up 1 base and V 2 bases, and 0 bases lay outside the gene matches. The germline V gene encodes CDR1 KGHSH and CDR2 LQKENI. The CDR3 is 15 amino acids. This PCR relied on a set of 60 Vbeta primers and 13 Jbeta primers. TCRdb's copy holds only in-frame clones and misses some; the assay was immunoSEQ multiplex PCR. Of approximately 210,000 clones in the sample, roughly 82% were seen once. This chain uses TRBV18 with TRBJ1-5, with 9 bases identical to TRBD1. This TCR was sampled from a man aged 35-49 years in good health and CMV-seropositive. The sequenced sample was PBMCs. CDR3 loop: CASSPGQGSNQPQHF. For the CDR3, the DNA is TGTGCCAGCTCACCAGGACAGGGGAGCAATCAGCCCCAGCATTTT. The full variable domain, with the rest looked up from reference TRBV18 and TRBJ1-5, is NAGVMQNPRHLVRRRGQEARLRCSPMKGHSHVYWYRQLPEEGLKFMVYLQKENIIDESGMPKERFSAEFPKEGPSILRIQQVVRGDSAAYFCASSPGQGSNQPQHFGDGTRLSIL.